The TCR beta chain described here comes from a study of CD8 T cells in Susac syndrome. Study findings and constraints: The study admitted that it had a relatively small number of individuals in its TCR sequencing and HLA analysis.

Worth noting for this clonotype: The antigen is undetermined.

The germline gives CDR1 SQVTM, CDR2 ANQGSEA. The CDR3 sequence is 15 residues long. Deletions cut 6 bases from V and 0 bases from J, with 16 bases between. After extraction with the RNeasy kit, roughly 0.5 to 1 ug of the RNA was reverse transcribed using random hexamers. An immunoSEQ multiplex PCR amplified TCR beta CDR3 over 54 Vbeta and 13 Jbeta. TCRdb independently ran MiXCR on the immunoSEQ multiplex PCR reads; one entry per CDR3 protein. The sample has approximately 170,000 distinct CDR3 sequences, 80% to 95% seen once. The controls were healthy donors who were matched for age and sex. Negative isolation was used for CD8+ and CD4+ T cells and FACS enrichment for TEMRA cells.

Sequenced sample: CD4+ T cells from PBMCs. The chain joins TRBV29-1 to TRBJ2-3; D ambiguous. This clonotype was sampled from a human donor in good health. CDR3 in amino acids: CSVRNGVSSTDTQYF. The CDR3 nucleotides are TGCAGCGTCCGCAACGGCGTATCTAGCACAGATACGCAGTATTTT.